This record looks at one T cell receptor beta chain sequence and its context. Its antigen remains undetermined. No base quality values were provided; no much bigger clone lies one nucleotide off. TCRbeta CDR3 regions were amplified from genomic DNA by means of the immunoSEQ Assay, a bias-controlled multiplex PCR. The authors' pipeline ran thus. Nucleated cell counts per sample were estimated from amplification of reference gene primers within the assay. To quantify the absolute abundance of each unique TCRbeta CDR3 rearrangement, sequence reads were collapsed and filtered. For each sample, productive Simpson clonality was calculated as the square root of Simpson's diversity index over productive rearrangements. Imported from immuneACCESS, the table was reduced by TCRdb to in-frame sequences with V and J called. These copies leave out some clones; in studies compared against another copy, an unresolved V gene accounts for under half, and the cause of the remainder is not known. The V and J calls and the clone size are those of that table, but D and trimming were determined from the DNA. Across this sample there are around 400,000 clones, with over 75% seen only once. 1.4% of the sample belongs to the ten largest clones.

This entry is derived from a study of blood T cell repertoires in COVID-19 (dated by TCRdb to about 2020). Turning to the overall study: Samples from collaborators originated in the United States, Italy and Spain and spanned both the acute and convalescent phases of COVID-19. The samples were drawn from the first 160 participants of the ongoing ImmuneRACE study and from 950 to 1,500 subjects provided by 6 global collaborators. A de-identified subject ID, COVID-19 status, age in years and sex were almost always included in the sample metadata. The material from the prospective study consisted of cDNA or gDNA derived from T cells, B-cell-depleted T cells, or PBMCs. HLA class I and class II types, where available, came from metadata supplied by the sample provider rather than from assay-based typing. The dataset comprised deeply sampled blood TCRbeta repertoires from subjects exposed to, actively infected with, or recovered from COVID-19. A freely available public database, intended as a resource for researchers studying the immune response to SARS-CoV-2, is where the repertoires were released.

In the prospective study, participants were roughly 18 to 95 years old, resided in about two dozen geographic areas of the United States, and were enrolled through a virtual design. In the prospective study, cohorts were assigned on the basis of participant-reported clinical history obtained from a screening survey and a study questionnaire. Exposed participants had been in contact with someone with a PCR-confirmed or clinician-diagnosed COVID-19 case within 2 weeks of study entry. Mobile phlebotomists in the prospective study collected whole blood, serum and a nasopharyngeal or oropharyngeal swab from every participant. Participants in the prospective study had the option to provide additional blood draws and questionnaires over an approximately 2-month period. Before DNA extraction, prospective study blood samples were shipped either frozen or at room temperature. General study outcomes and caveats: The quantity of clinical and demographic metadata differed by source and by participant and was supplied without curation.

CDR1 and CDR2 are read off the germline V gene as MGHRA and YSYEKL. The CDR3, cysteine through phenylalanine, is 17 amino acids long. Kept here is only the CDR3 DNA, which spans 51 bases and is read in frame from base 1. For this chain, trimming is 4 bases at the V end and 0 bases at the J end, and the number of junction bases without a gene match is 6. The chain is assembled from TRBV4-1 and TRBJ2-3, and 11 bases in between align with TRBD2. The sequenced sample was PBMCs or T cells enriched from blood (not recorded which). The TCR comes from a woman younger than 30 who had been exposed to COVID-19. For the CDR3, the sequence is CASSPGLAASSTDTQYF. The bases are TGCGCCAGCAGCCCGGGACTAGCGGCATCTAGCACAGATACGCAGTATTTT.